By its share, the clone carrying this TCR beta chain is medium-sized. Its specificity is not known. The data derive from a study of CD8 T cells in ankylosing spondylitis. Study-wide results and limits: Relatively rare in peripheral blood, disease-linked clones were also CD8+. Reported data indicate significant enrichment of disease-linked clones within matched ankylosing spondylitis synovial fluid. Characteristic, it appeared, of ankylosing spondylitis blood was a TCR beta motif of about eight highly homologous variants.

Trimming pared 3 bases from V and 2 bases from J, leaving 11 bases between. The length of the CDR3 is 14 residues. Each CDR3 protein is one row after TCRdb ran MiXCR on the 5' RACE reads. Here the sample spans more than 60,000 distinct CDR3 sequences, approximately 5.3% being singletons. The V and J genes are TRBV12-3 or TRBV12-4 and TRBJ2-7; D tentatively reads TRBD1 or TRBD2 (5 bases each). The receptor comes from a male donor with ankylosing spondylitis or in good health (not recorded which). Sequencing was carried out using blood, either unsorted or a sorted T cell fraction (not recorded which). The CDR3 DNA reads as TGTGCCAGCAGTTTGTGGGGGTTAACCTACGAGCAGTACTTC. It specifies CASSLWGLTYEQYF.